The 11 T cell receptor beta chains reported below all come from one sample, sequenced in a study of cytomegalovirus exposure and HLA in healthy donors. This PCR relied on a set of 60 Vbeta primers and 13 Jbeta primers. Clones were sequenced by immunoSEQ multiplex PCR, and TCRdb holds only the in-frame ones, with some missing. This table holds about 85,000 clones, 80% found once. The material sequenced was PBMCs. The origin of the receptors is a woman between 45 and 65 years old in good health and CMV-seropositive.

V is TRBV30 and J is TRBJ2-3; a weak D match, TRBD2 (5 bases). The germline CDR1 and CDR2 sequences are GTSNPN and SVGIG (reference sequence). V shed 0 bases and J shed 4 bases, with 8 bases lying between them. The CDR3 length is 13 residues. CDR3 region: CAWSVPGADTQYF. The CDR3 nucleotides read TGTGCCTGGAGTGTACCCGGGGCAGATACGCAGTATTTT. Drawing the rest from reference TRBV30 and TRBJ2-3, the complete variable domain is SQTIHQWPATLVQPVGSPLSLECTVEGTSNPNLYWYRQAAGRGLQLLFYSVGIGQISSEVPQNLSASRPQDRQFILSSKKLLLSDSGFYLCAWSVPGADTQYFGPGTRLTVL.

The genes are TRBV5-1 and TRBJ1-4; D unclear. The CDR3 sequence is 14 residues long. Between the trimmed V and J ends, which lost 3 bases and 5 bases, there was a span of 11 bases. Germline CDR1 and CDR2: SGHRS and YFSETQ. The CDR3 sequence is CASSSSSLNEKLFF. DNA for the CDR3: TGCGCCAGCAGCTCCAGTTCCCTCAATGAAAAACTGTTTTTT.

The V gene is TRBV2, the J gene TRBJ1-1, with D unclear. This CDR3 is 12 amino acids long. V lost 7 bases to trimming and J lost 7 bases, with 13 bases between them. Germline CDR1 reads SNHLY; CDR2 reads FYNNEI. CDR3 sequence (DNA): TGTGCCAGCATGGAGGATCGTCGTGAAGCTTTCTTT. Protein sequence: CASMEDRREAFF.

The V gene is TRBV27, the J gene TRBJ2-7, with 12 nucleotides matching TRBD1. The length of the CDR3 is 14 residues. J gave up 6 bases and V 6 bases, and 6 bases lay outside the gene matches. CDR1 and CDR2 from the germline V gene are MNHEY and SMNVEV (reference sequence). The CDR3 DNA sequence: TGTGCCAGCAGCCCCGGGACAGGGGGCTTCGAGCAGTACTTC. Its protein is CASSPGTGGFEQYF.

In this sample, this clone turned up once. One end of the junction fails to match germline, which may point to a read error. CDR3 nucleotide sequence: TGTTCCAGCAGCGCCCGATTGGGGGGTCGTGAGCAGTTCTTC. Protein product: CSSSARLGGREQFF. The gene calls are TRBV7-9 and TRBJ2-1; possibly TRBD2 for D (6 bases). Germline V lookup: CDR1 SEHNR, CDR2 FQNEAQ (reference sequence). CDR3 size: 14 residues. Full variable domain (rest looked up from reference TRBV7-9 and TRBJ2-1): DTGVSQNPRHKITKRGQNVTFRCDPISEHNRLYWYRQTLGQGPEFLTYFQNEAQLEKSRLLSDRFSAERPKGSFSTLEIQRTEQGDSAMYLCSSSARLGGREQFFGPGTRLTVL.

The CDR3: CASSLRRGDGYTF. The CDR3 DNA follows: TGTGCCAGCAGCTTAAGAAGGGGCGATGGCTACACCTTC. The chain employs TRBV7-2 and TRBJ1-2; D perhaps matches TRBD1 (5 bases). V was shortened by 2 bases and J by 6 bases, with 10 bases between the two germline ends. Germline CDR1 SGHTA, CDR2 FQGNSA. CDR3 length equals 13 residues.

CDR3 sequence reads: CASSLSGYSDEQYF. The CDR3, as DNA: TGCGCCAGCAGCTTGTCCGGGTATAGTGACGAGCAGTACTTC. V gene TRBV5-1 combines with J gene TRBJ2-7; D not certain. The length of the CDR3 is 14 residues. V was pared by 1 base and J by 5 bases, with 13 bases between. Germline CDR1 SGHRS, CDR2 YFSETQ.

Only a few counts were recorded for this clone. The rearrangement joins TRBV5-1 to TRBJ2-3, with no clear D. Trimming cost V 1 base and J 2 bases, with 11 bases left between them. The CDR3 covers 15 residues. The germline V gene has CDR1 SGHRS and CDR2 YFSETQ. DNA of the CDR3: TGCGCCAGCAGCTTGAGCGATACGATCACAGATACGCAGTATTTT. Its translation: CASSLSDTITDTQYF.

The chain's CDR3 is CASSLKQGVGYTF. In DNA, the CDR3 is TGCGCCAGCAGCTTGAAACAGGGGGTCGGCTACACCTTC. The J gene is TRBJ1-2, the V gene TRBV5-1; 8 positions match TRBD1. V lost 1 base, J lost 8 bases, and 4 bases stayed unmatched. CDR1 and CDR2 (germline): SGHRS, YFSETQ. This CDR3 has 13 residues.

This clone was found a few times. Here the CDR3 DNA reads TGTGCCAGCCGATTACGGGACAGCGCGAACACTGAAGCTTTCTTT. The encoded protein is CASRLRDSANTEAFF. The chain is built from TRBV7-9 and TRBJ1-1; TRBD1 aligns across 7 bases. Germline CDR1 reads SEHNR; CDR2 reads FQNEAQ (reference sequence). V gave up 8 bases and J gave up 1 base; unmatched junction bases: 10. This CDR3 comprises 15 residues.

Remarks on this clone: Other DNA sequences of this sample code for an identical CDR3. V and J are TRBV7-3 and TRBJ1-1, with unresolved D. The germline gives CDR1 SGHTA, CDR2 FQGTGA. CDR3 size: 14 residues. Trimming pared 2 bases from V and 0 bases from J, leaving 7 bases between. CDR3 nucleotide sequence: TGTGCCAGCAGCTTATCCGGGGTGAACACTGAAGCTTTCTTT. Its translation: CASSLSGVNTEAFF. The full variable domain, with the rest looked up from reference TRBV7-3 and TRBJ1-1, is GAGVSQTPSNKVTEKGKYVELRCDPISGHTALYWYRQSLGQGPEFLIYFQGTGAADDSGLPNDRFFAVRPEGSVSTLKIQRTERGDSAVYLCASSLSGVNTEAFFGQGTRLTVV.